Below are 22 T cell receptor beta chains sequenced from a single sample in a study of beta chain features in type 1 diabetes. The antigens of these receptors remain unknown. Points from the study as a whole: People with Type 1 diabetes carried modestly yet significantly shorter TCRB CDR3s in all four CD4+ subsets.

Isolated RNA was reverse transcribed in full, so expressed TCRB transcripts were sequenced. Assay used: immunoSEQ multiplex PCR; TCRdb lists only in-frame clones, some missing. The top ten clones hold less than 1.5% of a sample with some 150,000 clones, less than 15% of them seen once. The material sequenced was central memory CD4+ T cells from blood. All receptors derive from a man in his late teens or twenties with type 1 diabetes.

CDR3 bases: TGTGCCAGCAGCCCCGGACAGGGTATAACCTTC. The encoded protein is CASSPGQGITF. The chain recombines TRBV14 with TRBJ1-2; 8 bases align to TRBD1. Germline loops: CDR1 SGHDN, CDR2 FVKESK. J gave up 14 bases and V 4 bases, and 6 bases lay outside the gene matches. This CDR3 is built from 11 residues.

This chain joins TRBV7-9 and TRBJ2-5; 12 nucleotides line up with TRBD2. Germline trimming cut 4 bases from V and 1 base from J; bases unmatched to any gene: 4. CDR3 length: 16 residues. Germline V gene sequence: CDR1 SEHNR, CDR2 FQNEAQ (reference sequence). CDR3 protein: CASSSSSGGAQETQYF. As DNA, the CDR3 is TGTGCCAGCAGCTCCTCTAGCGGGGGGGCCCAAGAGACCCAGTACTTC. The entire variable domain, with the rest obtained from reference TRBV7-9 and TRBJ2-5, is as follows: DTGVSQNPRHKITKRGQNVTFRCDPISEHNRLYWYRQTLGQGPEFLTYFQNEAQLEKSRLLSDRFSAERPKGSFSTLEIQRTEQGDSAMYLCASSSSSGGAQETQYFGPGTRLLVL.

The table lists this clone with many counts. The V gene is TRBV6-6, the J gene TRBJ2-1, with 7 bases lining up with TRBD1. V gave up 8 bases and J gave up 7 bases; unmatched junction bases: 5. The length of the CDR3 is 12 residues. The germline gives CDR1 MNHNY, CDR2 SVGAGI (reference sequence). The DNA for the CDR3 is TGTGCCAGCTCGTACAGGGGAAATGAGCAGTTCTTC. It codes for CASSYRGNEQFF.

J is TRBJ2-3 and V is TRBV7-8, with a possible D match to TRBD2 (5 bases). This CDR3 is 16 amino acids long. Germline V gene sequence: CDR1 SGHVS, CDR2 FQNEAQ. V gave up 4 bases and J gave up 3 bases, with 17 bases separating them. The CDR3 nucleotides read TGTGCCAGCAGCTCCGGCGGACTTACCTCTACAGATACGCAGTATTTT. Translating it yields CASSSGGLTSTDTQYF. The variable domain in full, completed from reference TRBV7-8 and TRBJ2-3, reads GAGVSQSPRYKVAKRGQDVALRCDPISGHVSLFWYQQALGQGPEFLTYFQNEAQLDKSGLPSDRFFAERPEGSVSTLKIQRTQQEDSAVYLCASSSGGLTSTDTQYFGPGTRLTVL.

This clone occurred once. The V call is TRBV2, the J call TRBJ1-2; no reliable D call. Looked up from germline, CDR1 is SNHLY and CDR2 is FYNNEI. V was cut by 7 bases and J by 2 bases, with 11 bases left in between. The CDR3 contains 13 residues. CDR3 nucleotide sequence: TGTGCCAGCACCGTCGGAGGAAACTATGGCTACACCTTC. It encodes CASTVGGNYGYTF.

This clone was counted a few times. This chain links TRBV7-2 with TRBJ2-3; a possible D gene is TRBD2 (6 bases). V shed 2 bases and J shed 3 bases, with 12 bases lying between them. CDR3 length: 15 amino acids. Germline V CDR1 and CDR2: SGHTA, FQGNSA. The CDR3 DNA sequence: TGTGCCAGCAGCTTACGGGGAGGCGGAACAGATACGCAGTATTTT. It translates to CASSLRGGGTDTQYF.

The CDR3 sequence is CSVGLLNRGNEQFF. CDR3 nucleotide sequence: TGCAGCGTTGGGCTATTAAACCGTGGAAATGAGCAGTTCTTC. V is TRBV29-1 and J is TRBJ2-1; D ambiguous. V was cut by 4 bases and J by 7 bases, with 17 bases left in between. CDR1 and CDR2 (germline): SQVTM, ANQGSEA. The CDR3 runs to 14 residues.

This clone was detected many times. V and J are TRBV5-4 and TRBJ2-3; TRBD2 agrees at 8 bases. CDR1 and CDR2 from the germline V gene are SGHNT and YYREEE (reference sequence). Trimming cost V 4 bases and J 4 bases; bases outside gene matches: 8. The CDR3 is 15 amino acids. CDR3 bases: TGTGCCAGCAGCCCTCGGCGGGGGGCGCCAGATACGCAGTATTTT. Its translation is CASSPRRGAPDTQYF. Drawing the rest from reference TRBV5-4 and TRBJ2-3, the complete variable domain is ETGVTQSPTHLIKTRGQQVTLRCSSQSGHNTVSWYQQALGQGPQFIFQYYREEENGRGNFPPRFSGLQFPNYSSELNVNALELDDSALYLCASSPRRGAPDTQYFGPGTRLTVL.

The chain carries TRBV27 and TRBJ2-7; maybe TRBD1 (6 bases). The CDR3 covers 16 residues. Germline CDR1 reads MNHEY; CDR2 reads SMNVEV (reference sequence). V lost 6 bases and J lost 0, with 18 bases in between. The CDR3 DNA reads as TGTGCCAGCAGGGAAGGACAGACCGATAGCTCCTACGAGCAGTACTTC. It is translated as CASREGQTDSSYEQYF.

This clone was recorded a few times. Here the CDR3 reads CASSLFTGASSYNSPLHF. In DNA form, the CDR3 reads TGTGCCAGCAGCTTGTTTACAGGGGCGAGCTCCTATAATTCACCCCTCCACTTT. The rearrangement links TRBV13 to TRBJ1-6, with 7 nucleotides matching TRBD1. This CDR3 contains 18 residues. The V and J ends lost 3 bases and 0 bases, in that order; junction bases with no gene match: 8. Per the germline V gene, CDR1 is PRHDT and CDR2 is FYEKMQ (reference sequence). The variable domain in full, completed from reference TRBV13 and TRBJ1-6, reads AAGVIQSPRHLIKEKRETATLKCYPIPRHDTVYWYQQGPGQDPQFLISFYEKMQSDKGSIPDRFSAQQFSDYHSELNMSSLELGDSALYFCASSLFTGASSYNSPLHFGNGTRLTVT.

The chain couples TRBV2 to TRBJ1-5; D may be TRBD1 (5 bases). CDR1 SNHLY and CDR2 FYNNEI come from the germline V gene. The CDR3 totals 14 residues. V was pared by 6 bases and J by 0 bases, with 9 bases between. CDR3 DNA sequence: TGTGCCAGCAGATCGACAGTTAGCAATCAGCCCCAGCATTTT. Amino acid sequence: CASRSTVSNQPQHF.

This rearrangement joins TRBV2 to TRBJ2-4; a weak D match, TRBD2 (6 bases). The germline V gene has CDR1 SNHLY and CDR2 FYNNEI. The CDR3 has 13 residues. V lost 7 bases, J lost 1 base, and 8 bases lay in between. The CDR3 sequence: CASTRGAKNIQYF. CDR3 sequence (DNA): TGTGCCAGCACCCGGGGGGCCAAAAACATTCAGTACTTC. The whole variable domain, remainder taken from reference TRBV2 and TRBJ2-4, is EPEVTQTPSHQVTQMGQEVILRCVPISNHLYFYWYRQILGQKVEFLVSFYNNEISEKSEIFDDQFSVERPDGSNFTLKIRSTKLEDSAMYFCASTRGAKNIQYFGAGTRLSVL.

The V call is TRBV4-2, the J call TRBJ2-3; TRBD2 matches at 7 bases. CDR1 is LGHNA and CDR2 is YNFKEQ in the germline V gene. J was trimmed by 6 bases and V by 4 bases; bases with no gene match: 7. CDR3 length equals 14 residues. The chain's CDR3 is CASSPLGGEDTQYF. CDR3 in DNA: TGTGCCAGCAGCCCACTTGGGGGGGAGGATACGCAGTATTTT.

This clone was seen more than once but under ten times. The rearrangement uses TRBV7-9 and TRBJ2-5, with a weak D call TRBD2 (6 bases). V was clipped by 5 bases and J by 2 bases, with 15 bases between them. In germline, CDR1 is SEHNR, CDR2 FQNEAQ (reference sequence). The CDR3 loop spans 15 amino acids. The CDR3 loop reads CASSPELARQETQYF. The DNA of the CDR3 is TGTGCCAGCAGCCCCGAACTAGCAAGACAAGAGACCCAGTACTTC.

This clone was counted a few times. The chain is built from TRBV2 and TRBJ2-7; D is unclear. Germline V gives CDR1 SNHLY, CDR2 FYNNEI. V gave up 3 bases and J gave up 12 bases, with 12 bases separating them. CDR3 length equals 11 residues. The CDR3 here is CASSEGNLGYF. The CDR3 DNA sequence: TGTGCCAGCAGTGAGGGGAACCTTGGGTACTTC.

The V gene is TRBV18, the J gene TRBJ1-5; D is perhaps TRBD1 (6 bases). V lost 5 bases and J 0 bases, leaving 11 bases between the germline ends. Per germline, CDR1 KGHSH and CDR2 LQKENI. The CDR3 has 15 residues. The CDR3 here is CASSSTGNSNQPQHF. The DNA of the CDR3 is TGTGCCAGCTCATCTACAGGGAATAGCAATCAGCCCCAGCATTTT.

The sample holds a few counts of this clone. V usage is TRBV18 and J usage is TRBJ1-4; the D gene is possibly TRBD1 (6 bases). The CDR3 totals 15 residues. CDR1 is KGHSH and CDR2 is LQKENI in the germline V gene. The germline V and J ends were trimmed by 3 bases and 8 bases, with 16 bases remaining between them. The CDR3 DNA sequence: TGTGCCAGCTCACCCCTGGTGGGGGCCTTAGAAAAACTGTTTTTT. Translated: CASSPLVGALEKLFF.

This clone was counted between two and nine times. CDR3 region: CASSPARQGAEQYF. In nucleotides, the CDR3 is TGTGCCAGCTCACCCGCCCGACAGGGCGCGGAGCAGTACTTC. The chain is built from TRBV18 and TRBJ2-7; 7 bases are shared with TRBD1. CDR3 length equals 14 residues. Trimming cost V 3 bases and J 7 bases; bases outside gene matches: 9. Germline loops: CDR1 KGHSH, CDR2 LQKENI.

The V call is TRBV6-1, the J call TRBJ2-3, with D possibly TRBD2 on 6 matching bases. Germline CDR1 reads MNHNS; CDR2 reads SASEGT. CDR3 length: 17 amino acids. V shed 0 bases and J shed 1 base, with 14 bases lying between them. The CDR3 loop reads CASSEAGGIRRTDTQYF. Here the CDR3 DNA reads TGTGCCAGCAGTGAAGCTGGGGGGATCCGGCGCACAGATACGCAGTATTTT.

This clone was picked up a small number of times. The genes are TRBV30 and TRBJ1-2; D perhaps matches TRBD1 (5 bases). Trimming took 0 bases from V and 6 from J, leaving 8 bases between them. This CDR3 spans 12 amino acids. Germline V gene data show CDR1 as GTSNPN and CDR2 as SVGIG (reference sequence). The CDR3 protein is CAWSVVGDGYTF. The CDR3, as DNA: TGTGCCTGGAGTGTAGTGGGGGATGGCTACACCTTC.

The V call is TRBV18, the J call TRBJ2-7; D call uncertain. Deletions cut 1 base from V and 5 bases from J, with 15 bases between. The CDR3 covers 15 residues. Germline CDR1 KGHSH, CDR2 LQKENI. The CDR3 DNA reads TGTGCCAGCTCACCACGCGTAGGCCGAGGAGACGAGCAGTACTTC. Its protein is CASSPRVGRGDEQYF. Full variable domain (outside the CDR3, taken from reference TRBV18 and TRBJ2-7): NAGVMQNPRHLVRRRGQEARLRCSPMKGHSHVYWYRQLPEEGLKFMVYLQKENIIDESGMPKERFSAEFPKEGPSILRIQQVVRGDSAAYFCASSPRVGRGDEQYFGPGTRLTVT.

This clone was seen a handful of times. The chain links TRBV7-9 to TRBJ1-1; D is unclear. Between the trimmed V and J ends, which lost 7 bases and 10 bases, there was a span of 13 bases. CDR3 length: 11 amino acids. Germline V gene data show CDR1 as SEHNR and CDR2 as FQNEAQ (reference sequence). Here the CDR3 reads CASTSGIGAFF. The CDR3 DNA is TGTGCCAGCACCTCGGGGATTGGAGCTTTCTTT.